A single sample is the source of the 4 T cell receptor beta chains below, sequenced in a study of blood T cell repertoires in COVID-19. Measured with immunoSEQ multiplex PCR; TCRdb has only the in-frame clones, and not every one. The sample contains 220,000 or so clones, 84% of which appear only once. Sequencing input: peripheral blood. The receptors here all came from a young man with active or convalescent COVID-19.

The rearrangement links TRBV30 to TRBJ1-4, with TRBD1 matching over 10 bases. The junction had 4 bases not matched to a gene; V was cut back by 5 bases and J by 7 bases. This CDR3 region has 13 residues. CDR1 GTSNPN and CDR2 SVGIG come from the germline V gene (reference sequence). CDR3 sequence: CAWSGQGREKLFF. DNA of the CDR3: TGTGCCTGGTCGGGACAGGGGCGTGAAAAACTGTTTTTT.

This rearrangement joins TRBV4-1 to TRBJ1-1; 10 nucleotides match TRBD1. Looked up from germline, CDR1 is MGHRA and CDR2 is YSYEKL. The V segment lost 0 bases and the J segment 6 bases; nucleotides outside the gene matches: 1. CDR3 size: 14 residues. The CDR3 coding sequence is TGCGCCAGCAGCCAAGAAGGACAGGGGGCTGAAGCTTTCTTT. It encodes CASSQEGQGAEAFF.

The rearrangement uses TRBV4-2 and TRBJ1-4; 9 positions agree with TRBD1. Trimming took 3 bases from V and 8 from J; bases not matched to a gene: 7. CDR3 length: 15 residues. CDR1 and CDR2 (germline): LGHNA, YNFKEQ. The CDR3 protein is CASSQSGTGLEKLFF. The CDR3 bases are TGTGCCAGCAGCCAGAGCGGGACAGGGTTAGAAAAACTGTTTTTT.

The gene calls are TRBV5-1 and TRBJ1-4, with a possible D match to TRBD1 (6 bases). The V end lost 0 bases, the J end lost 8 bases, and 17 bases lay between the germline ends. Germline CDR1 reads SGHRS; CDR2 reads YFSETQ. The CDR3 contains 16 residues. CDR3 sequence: CASSLGAAGGPEKLFF. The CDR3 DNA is TGCGCCAGCAGCTTGGGGGCGGCTGGGGGCCCAGAAAAACTGTTTTTT.